This T cell receptor (beta chain) emerged from a study of control samples from healthy donors and cancer patients. Trimming removed 3 bases at V and 2 bases at J, with 7 bases between. Germline V gene data show CDR1 as KGHSH and CDR2 as LQKENI. This CDR3 is built from 13 residues. The method was immunoSEQ multiplex PCR; TCRdb's version includes in-frame clones alone and lacks a portion of them. The sample is made up of 150,000 to 200,000 clones, and the top ten hold under 2.5% of it. Concerning this clone itself: This CDR3 is also generated by other DNA sequences in the sample.

Sequencing was performed on blood. The rearrangement uses TRBV18 and TRBJ2-5, with a possible D match to TRBD2 (6 bases). The clonotype was recovered from a woman in her twenties or thirties in good health. This CDR3 is CASSPEGQETQYF. The CDR3, as DNA: TGTGCCAGCTCACCGGAGGGACAAGAGACCCAGTACTTC.